Reported below is one T cell receptor (beta chain). The antigen is undetermined. The sample is drawn from a study of cytomegalovirus exposure and HLA in healthy donors. Study observations and caveats: Later, an analysis found that common viral pathogens appeared to be linked with several of the most significant clusters.

PCR was performed using 60 Vbeta and 13 Jbeta primers. TCRdb's table, derived via immunoSEQ multiplex PCR, lists solely in-frame clones and lacks some. The sample has about 130,000 clones, approximately 80% seen once; the top ten hold 5.5% to 6%. The sequenced material came from PBMCs. The sequence derives from a woman between 35 and 50 years old in good health and CMV-seropositive.

In DNA form, the CDR3 reads TGTGCCATTCGTAGACAGGGGAGAGGGGATACGCAGTATTTT. Protein sequence: CAIRRQGRGDTQYF. V usage is TRBV10-3 and J usage is TRBJ2-3, with 8 bases fitting TRBD1. This CDR3 is 14 amino acids long. From germline, CDR1 is ENHRY and CDR2 SYGVKD. V shed 9 bases, J shed 6 bases, and the junction held 11 bases outside the gene matches.